The TCR beta chain under discussion was sequenced for a study of blood T cell repertoires in COVID-19. Study at large: Both acute and convalescent COVID-19 samples were obtained from the United States, Italy and Spain. PBMCs, B-cell-depleted T cells, or T cells provided the cDNA or gDNA that made up the material.

Between the trimmed V and J ends, which lost 6 bases and 5 bases, there was a span of 13 bases. CDR1 is SNHLY, CDR2 FYNNEI, per germline. The CDR3 is 13 amino acids. The repertoire was sequenced with immunoSEQ multiplex PCR; TCRdb's copy has only in-frame clones and lacks some. The table lists about 250,000 clones, roughly 87% of them singletons. The sequence came from a man younger than 35 with active or convalescent COVID-19. This sequence joins TRBV2 and TRBJ1-1; D is undetermined. The sequenced sample consisted of peripheral blood. CDR3 amino acids: CASRAEGSTEAFF. As DNA, the CDR3 is TGTGCCAGCAGGGCGGAGGGATCGACTGAAGCTTTCTTT.